This entry describes one T cell receptor (beta chain). This sample was taken from a study of OX40 agonist ivuxolimab in advanced cancers. Study overall: Patients in the trial were receiving intravenous ivuxolimab every 2 weeks, at doses of 0.01 to 10 mg/kg.

Libraries were prepared by immunoSEQ multiplex PCR; TCRdb keeps only in-frame clonotypes and omits some of them. The table records about 22,000 clones, roughly four fifths of them present only once. Germline CDR1 reads SGDLS; CDR2 reads YYNGEE. The CDR3 totals 14 residues. V was pared by 4 bases and J by 6 bases, with 13 bases between. This specimen consisted of CD4+ or CD8+ T cells sorted from blood, obtained in a trial of the OX40 agonist ivuxolimab. This sequence originates from an adult with an advanced solid tumor such as melanoma, head and neck, liver or kidney cancer. The V call is TRBV9, the J call TRBJ2-2, with a possible D match to TRBD2 (5 bases). CDR3 loop: CASSQKLVAGELFF. In DNA, the CDR3 is TGTGCCAGCAGCCAAAAACTAGTGGCCGGGGAGCTGTTTTTT.